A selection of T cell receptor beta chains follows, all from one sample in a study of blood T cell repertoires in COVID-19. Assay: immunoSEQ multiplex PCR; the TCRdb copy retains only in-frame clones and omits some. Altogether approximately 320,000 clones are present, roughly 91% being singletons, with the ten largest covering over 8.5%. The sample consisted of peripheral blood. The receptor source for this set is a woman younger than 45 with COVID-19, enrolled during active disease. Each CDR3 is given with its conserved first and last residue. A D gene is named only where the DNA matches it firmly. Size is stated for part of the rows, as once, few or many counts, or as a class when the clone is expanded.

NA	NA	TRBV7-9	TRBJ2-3	TGTGCCAGCAGCCTTGCGGGACAGAGCACAGATACGCAGTATTTT	CASSLAGQSTDTQYF
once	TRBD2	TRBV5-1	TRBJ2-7	TGCGCCAGCAGCCAGACTAAGCGGGGGTTCTCCTACGAGCAGTACTTC	CASSQTKRGFSYEQYF
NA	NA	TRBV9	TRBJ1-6	TGTGCCAGCAGCGGACCCAGGGGACCACCCCTCCACTTT	CASSGPRGPPLHF
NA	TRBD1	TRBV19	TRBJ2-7	TGTGCCAGTAGTACAGGGGGCTCCTACGAGCAGTACTTC	CASSTGGSYEQYF
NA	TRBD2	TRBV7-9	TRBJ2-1	TGTGCCAGCAGCTTAGTAGTTACGGGGGGAGAGCAGTTCTTC	CASSLVVTGGEQFF
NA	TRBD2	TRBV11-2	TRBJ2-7	TGTGCCAGCAGACCAACTAGCGGCGCCTACGAGCAGTACTTC	CASRPTSGAYEQYF
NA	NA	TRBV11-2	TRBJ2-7	TGTGCCAGCAGCTTTAACCGGGACTCCTATACTTACGAGCAGTACTTC	CASSFNRDSYTYEQYF
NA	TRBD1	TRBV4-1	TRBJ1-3	TGCGCCAGCAGGGACAGGGTCTATTCTGGAAACACCATATATTTT	CASRDRVYSGNTIYF
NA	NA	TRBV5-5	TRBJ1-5	TGTGCCAGCAGCTTGGAGGCAGGGCCCAATCAGCCCCAGCATTTT	CASSLEAGPNQPQHF
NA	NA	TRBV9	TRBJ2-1	TGTGCCAGCAGCTCCAACTCCTACAATGAGCAGTTCTTC	CASSSNSYNEQFF
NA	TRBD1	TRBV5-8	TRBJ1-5	TGTGCCAGCAGCTTGTGGGACAGGGTCAGGAACAATCAGCCCCAGCATTTT	CASSLWDRVRNNQPQHF
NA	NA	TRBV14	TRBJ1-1	TGTGCCAGCAGCCTAATTACGGGTTCGGAAGCTTTCTTT	CASSLITGSEAFF
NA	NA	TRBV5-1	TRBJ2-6	TGCGCCAGCAGCCTAACTCCGCACGCCCCTGGGGCCAACGTCCTGACTTTC	CASSLTPHAPGANVLTF
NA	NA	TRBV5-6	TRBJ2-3	TGTGCCAGCAGGGTCCGGGACAACACAGATACGCAGTATTTT	CASRVRDNTDTQYF
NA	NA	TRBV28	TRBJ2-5	TGTGGCGCGGGGCCAGCTTTCCAAGAGACCCAGTACTTC	CGAGPAFQETQYF
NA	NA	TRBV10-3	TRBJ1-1	TGTGCCATCAATACGGGACAAGAAGCTTTCTTT	CAINTGQEAFF
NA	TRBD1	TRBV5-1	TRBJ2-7	TGCGCCAGCAGCAAACAACAGGGGGGATATGGCGAGCAGTACTTC	CASSKQQGGYGEQYF
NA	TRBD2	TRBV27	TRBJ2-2	TGTGCCAGTAGGACTAGCTCTGAGGAGCTGTTTTTT	CASRTSSEELFF
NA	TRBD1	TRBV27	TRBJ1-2	TGTGCCAGCACCCCAAACAGGGGATATGGCTACACCTTC	CASTPNRGYGYTF
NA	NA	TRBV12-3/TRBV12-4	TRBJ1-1	TGTGCCAGCAGTACCGATAGCACTGAAGCTTTCTTT	CASSTDSTEAFF
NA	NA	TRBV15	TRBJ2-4	TGTGCCACCAGCAGAGATCTGGGCAGAAAAAACATTCAGTACTTC	CATSRDLGRKNIQYF
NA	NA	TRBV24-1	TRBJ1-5	TGTGCCACCAGTGATTCAGGGGGCAATCAGCCCCAGCATTTT	CATSDSGGNQPQHF
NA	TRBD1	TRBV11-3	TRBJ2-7	TGTGCCAGCAGCTTAGGTGGGACAGGGCTTTCCTACGAGCAGTACTTC	CASSLGGTGLSYEQYF
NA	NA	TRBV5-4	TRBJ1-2	TGTGCCAGCAGCGCTGACGGGTTCTATGGCTACACCTTC	CASSADGFYGYTF
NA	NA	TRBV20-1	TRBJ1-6	TGCAGTGCTAGTTGGGGGCTCTACAATTCACCCCTCCACTTT	CSASWGLYNSPLHF
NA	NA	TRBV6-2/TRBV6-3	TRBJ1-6	TGTGCCAGCACCCCATTGATGTCGGCACCCCTCCACTTT	CASTPLMSAPLHF
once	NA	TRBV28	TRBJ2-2	TGTGCCAGCAGTTTATCCAGTCACACCGGGGAGCTGTTTTTT	CASSLSSHTGELFF
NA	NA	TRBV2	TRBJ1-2	TGTGCCAGCAGTGAGATGCTCGGCGGGTTTCGGGGCTACACCTTC	CASSEMLGGFRGYTF
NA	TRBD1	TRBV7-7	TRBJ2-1	TGTGCCAGCAGCTTAGCCAGGACGGTTGCCGGGACAGCGTACAATGAGCAGTTCTTC	CASSLARTVAGTAYNEQFF
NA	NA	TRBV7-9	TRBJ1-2	TGTGCCAGCAGCCCGGGGGACGGATTCGGCTACACCTTC	CASSPGDGFGYTF
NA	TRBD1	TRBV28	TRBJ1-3	TGTGCCAGCGCAACCTCAGGGACAGGTGGAAACACCATATATTTT	CASATSGTGGNTIYF
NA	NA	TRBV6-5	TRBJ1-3	TGTGCCAGCAGTCCCGACGGAGTCGGAAACACCATATATTTT	CASSPDGVGNTIYF
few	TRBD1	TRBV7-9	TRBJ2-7	TGTGCCAGCAGCTACGGGACAGGGGGCTACGAGCAGTACTTC	CASSYGTGGYEQYF
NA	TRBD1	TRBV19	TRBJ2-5	TGTGCCAGTAGTATAGTTGGGACAGCTAAAGAGACCCAGTACTTC	CASSIVGTAKETQYF
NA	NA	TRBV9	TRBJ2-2	TGTGCCAGCAGCTATCACGGGTGGGAGCTGTTTTTT	CASSYHGWELFF
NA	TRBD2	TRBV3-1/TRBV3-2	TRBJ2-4	TGTGCCAGCAGCCAAGTCTGGGTAGCGGGGGGTAGAAACATTCAGTACTTC	CASSQVWVAGGRNIQYF
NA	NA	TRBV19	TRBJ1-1	TGTGCCAGTAGTATCTCAGGCTCCTCCTTAGAAGCTTTCTTT	CASSISGSSLEAFF
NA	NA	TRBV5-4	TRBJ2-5	TGTGCCAGCAGCTATGCCGAGCGAGTGAGAGAGACCCAGTACTTC	CASSYAERVRETQYF
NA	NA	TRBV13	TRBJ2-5	TGTGCCAGCAGCTCCTGGACAGCCTTGCAAGAGACCCAGTACTTC	CASSSWTALQETQYF
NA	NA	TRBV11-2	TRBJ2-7	TGTGCCAGCAGTATCGACCCCAGGGGATACGAGCAGTACTTC	CASSIDPRGYEQYF
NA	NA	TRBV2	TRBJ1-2	TGTGCCAGCAGATATGGGGATAATACAGGCGGGGGTGGCTACACCTTC	CASRYGDNTGGGGYTF
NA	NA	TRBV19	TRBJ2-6	TGTGCCAGTAGCCTCTCTGGGGCCAACGTCCTGACTTTC	CASSLSGANVLTF
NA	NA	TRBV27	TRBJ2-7	TGTGCCAGCAGTTTATCGAGAAAGGACAACGAGCAGTACTTC	CASSLSRKDNEQYF
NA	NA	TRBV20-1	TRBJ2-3	TGCAGTGCTAGTTCGGGGGGGGGACAGATAATCCTGGCAGATACGCAGTATTTT	CSASSGGGQIILADTQYF
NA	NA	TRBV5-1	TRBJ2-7	TGCGCCAGCAGCCCTGAGGCAGGGTTATACGGGCAGTACTTC	CASSPEAGLYGQYF
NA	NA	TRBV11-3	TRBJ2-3	TGTGCCAGCAGCTCGGCGGGAGATACGCAGTATTTT	CASSSAGDTQYF
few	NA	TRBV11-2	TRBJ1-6	TGTGCCAGCAGCGGGCTCCTCGCGTCCCTATATAATTCACCCCTCCACTTT	CASSGLLASLYNSPLHF
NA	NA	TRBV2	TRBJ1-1	TGTGCCAGCAGAAACATCCCAGGGATGGCTGAAGCTTTCTTT	CASRNIPGMAEAFF
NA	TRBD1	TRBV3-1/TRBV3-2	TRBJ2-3	TGTGCCAGCAGCGCCGGGACAGGGGGTTGGACAGATACGCAGTATTTT	CASSAGTGGWTDTQYF
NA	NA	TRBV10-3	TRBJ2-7	TGTGCCACCTCAGCAGGGGGGAGTAGGCGAGAGCAGTACTTC	CATSAGGSRREQYF
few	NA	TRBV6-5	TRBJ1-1	TGTGCCAGCAGTTATTTTTCCGGTGAAGCTTTCTTT	CASSYFSGEAFF
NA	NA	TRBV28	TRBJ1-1	TGTGCCAGCAGGGTGGCTACTGAAGCTTTCTTT	CASRVATEAFF
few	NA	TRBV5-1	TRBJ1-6	TGCGCCAGCAGCCTTAATGATGGAGGGAATTCACCCCTCCACTTT	CASSLNDGGNSPLHF
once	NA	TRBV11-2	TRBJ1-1	TGTGCCAGCAGCCCGTGGACAAAAGAGAACACTGAAGCTTTCTTT	CASSPWTKENTEAFF
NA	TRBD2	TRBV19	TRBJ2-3	TGTGCCAGTAGTATGGGAGGGACTAGCCGCACAGATACGCAGTATTTT	CASSMGGTSRTDTQYF
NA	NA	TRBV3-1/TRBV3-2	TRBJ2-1	TGTGCCAGCAGCCCTCAGGGCGGCAGCTCCTACAATGAGCAGTTCTTC	CASSPQGGSSYNEQFF
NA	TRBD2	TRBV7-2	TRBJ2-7	TGTGCCAGCAGCTCGGCGACGGGACTAGCGGGGGGCAAGCAGTACTTC	CASSSATGLAGGKQYF
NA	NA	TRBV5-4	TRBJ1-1	TGTGCCAGCAGCTTGAGGGGGACAGAAGCTTTCTTT	CASSLRGTEAFF
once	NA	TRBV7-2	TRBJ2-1	TGTGCCAGCAGCGTAGAAAGCTACCTGCACAATGAGCAGTTCTTC	CASSVESYLHNEQFF